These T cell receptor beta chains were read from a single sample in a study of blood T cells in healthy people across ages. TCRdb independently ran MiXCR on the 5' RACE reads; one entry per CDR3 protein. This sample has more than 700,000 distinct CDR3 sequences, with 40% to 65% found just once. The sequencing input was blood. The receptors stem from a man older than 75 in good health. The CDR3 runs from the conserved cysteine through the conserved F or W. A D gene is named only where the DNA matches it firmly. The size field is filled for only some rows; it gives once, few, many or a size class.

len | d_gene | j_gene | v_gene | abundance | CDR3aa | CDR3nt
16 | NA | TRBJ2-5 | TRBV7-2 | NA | CASSLVNWAAGETQYF | TGTGCCAGCAGCTTAGTTAACTGGGCAGCTGGCGAGACCCAGTACTTC
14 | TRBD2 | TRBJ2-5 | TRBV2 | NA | CASQLAGVQETQYF | TGTGCCAGCCAGCTAGCGGGAGTGCAAGAGACCCAGTACTTC
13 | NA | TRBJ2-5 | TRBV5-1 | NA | CASSVGGEETQYF | TGCGCCAGCAGCGTTGGGGGAGAAGAGACCCAGTACTTC
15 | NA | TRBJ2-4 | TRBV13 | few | CASSTREGRGNIQYF | TGTGCCAGCAGCACCCGCGAGGGCAGGGGAAACATTCAGTACTTC
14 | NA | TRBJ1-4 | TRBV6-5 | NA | CASSRGATNEKLFF | TGTGCCAGCAGCAGGGGCGCAACTAATGAAAAACTGTTTTTT
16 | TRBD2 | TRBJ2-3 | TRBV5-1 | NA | CASSGGLAGHTDTQYF | TGCGCCAGCAGCGGGGGACTAGCAGGCCACACAGATACGCAGTATTTT
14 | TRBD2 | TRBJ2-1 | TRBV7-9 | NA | CASSSSGRLGEQFF | TGTGCCAGCAGCTCTAGCGGGAGACTAGGCGAGCAGTTCTTC
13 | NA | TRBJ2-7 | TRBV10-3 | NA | CAISEDRSYEQYF | TGTGCCATCAGTGAGGACAGATCCTACGAGCAGTACTTC
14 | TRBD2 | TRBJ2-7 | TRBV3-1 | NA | CASSQVAGAGEQYF | TGTGCCAGCAGCCAAGTAGCGGGAGCTGGCGAGCAGTACTTC
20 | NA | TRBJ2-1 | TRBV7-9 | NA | CASSLAPGLLGEASYNEQFF | TGTGCCAGCAGCTTGGCTCCCGGACTTCTGGGTGAGGCCTCCTACAATGAGCAGTTCTTC
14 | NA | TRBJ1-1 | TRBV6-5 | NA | CASSYSERNTEAFF | TGTGCCAGCAGTTATAGTGAAAGGAACACTGAAGCTTTCTTT
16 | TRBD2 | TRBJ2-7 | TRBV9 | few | CASSAPGTSGRNEQYF | TGTGCCAGCAGCGCCCCGGGGACTAGCGGGAGGAACGAGCAGTACTTC
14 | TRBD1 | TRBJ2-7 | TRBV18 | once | CASSPPDRGHEQYF | TGTGCCAGCTCACCACCGGACAGGGGGCACGAGCAGTACTTC
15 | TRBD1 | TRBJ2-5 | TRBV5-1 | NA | CASSLEGTGQETQYF | TGCGCCAGCAGCTTGGAAGGGACAGGCCAAGAGACCCAGTACTTC
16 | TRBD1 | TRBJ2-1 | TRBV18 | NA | CASSPLLDRVFNEQFF | TGTGCCAGCTCACCACTTCTGGACAGGGTGTTCAATGAGCAGTTCTTC
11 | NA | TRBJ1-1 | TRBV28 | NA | CASIMNTEAFF | TGTGCCAGCATAATGAACACTGAAGCTTTCTTT
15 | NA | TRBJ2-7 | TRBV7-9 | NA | CASSPDRMRSYEQYF | TGTGCCAGCAGCCCCGATCGGATGAGGTCCTACGAGCAGTACTTC
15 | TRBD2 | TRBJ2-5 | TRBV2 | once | CATLLAGGYQETQYF | TGTGCCACCTTACTAGCGGGAGGGTACCAAGAGACCCAGTACTTC
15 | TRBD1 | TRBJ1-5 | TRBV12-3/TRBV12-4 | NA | CASSLGDRARQPQHF | TGTGCCAGCAGTTTGGGAGACAGGGCAAGGCAGCCCCAGCATTTT
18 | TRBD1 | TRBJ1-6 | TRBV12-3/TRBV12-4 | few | CASSLARKDRGYNSPLHF | TGTGCCAGCAGTCTCGCACGGAAGGACAGGGGCTATAATTCACCCCTCCACTTT
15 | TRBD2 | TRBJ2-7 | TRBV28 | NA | CASSDTSELNYEQYF | TGTGCCAGCAGTGACACTAGCGAACTAAATTACGAGCAGTACTTC
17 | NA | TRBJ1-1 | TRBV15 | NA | CATSRSRGIGGNTEAFF | TGTGCCACCAGCAGGTCTAGGGGGATAGGGGGGAACACTGAAGCTTTCTTT
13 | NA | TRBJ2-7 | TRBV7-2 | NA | CASSRSGRPEQYF | TGTGCCAGCAGCCGTAGTGGGAGGCCCGAGCAGTACTTC
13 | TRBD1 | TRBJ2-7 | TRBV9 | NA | CASSVTGGGEQYF | TGTGCCAGCAGCGTAACAGGGGGCGGCGAGCAGTACTTC
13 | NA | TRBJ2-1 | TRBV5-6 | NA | CASSLPASFEQFF | TGTGCTAGCAGCCTGCCTGCTAGTTTTGAGCAGTTCTTC
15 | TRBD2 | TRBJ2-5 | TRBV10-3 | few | CAISEWTSGQETQYF | TGTGCCATCAGTGAATGGACTAGCGGGCAAGAGACCCAGTACTTC
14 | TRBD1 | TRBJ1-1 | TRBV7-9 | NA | CASSSNTGVTEAFF | TGTGCCAGCAGCTCCAACACAGGGGTCACTGAAGCTTTCTTT
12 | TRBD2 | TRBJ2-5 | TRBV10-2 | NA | CASRAGAETQYF | TGCGCCAGCAGGGCGGGAGCAGAGACCCAGTACTTC
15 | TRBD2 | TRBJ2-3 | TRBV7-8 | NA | CASSFTSGITDTQYF | TGTGCCAGCAGCTTCACTAGCGGGATCACAGATACGCAGTATTTT
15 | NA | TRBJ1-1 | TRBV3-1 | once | CASGQVQMGNTEAFF | TGTGCCAGCGGCCAGGTACAGATGGGGAACACTGAAGCTTTCTTT
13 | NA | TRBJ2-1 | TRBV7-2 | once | CASSSGEWGEQFF | TGTGCCAGCAGCTCGGGGGAATGGGGTGAGCAGTTCTTC
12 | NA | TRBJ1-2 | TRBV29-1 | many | CSVEGGDYGYTF | TGCAGCGTTGAGGGGGGGGACTATGGCTACACCTTC
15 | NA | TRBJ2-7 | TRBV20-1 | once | CSARDREWYSYEQYF | TGCAGTGCTAGAGATAGAGAGTGGTACTCCTACGAGCAGTACTTC